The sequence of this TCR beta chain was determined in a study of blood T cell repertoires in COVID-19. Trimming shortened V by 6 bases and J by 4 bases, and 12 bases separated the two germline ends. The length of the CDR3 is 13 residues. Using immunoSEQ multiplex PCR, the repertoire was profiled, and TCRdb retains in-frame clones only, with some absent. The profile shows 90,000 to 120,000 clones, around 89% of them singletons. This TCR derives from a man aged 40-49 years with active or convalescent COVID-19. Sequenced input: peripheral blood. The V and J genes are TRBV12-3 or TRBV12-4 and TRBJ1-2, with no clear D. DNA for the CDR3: TGTGCCAGCAGCCACACCGATGTCTATGGCTACACCTTC. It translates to CASSHTDVYGYTF.